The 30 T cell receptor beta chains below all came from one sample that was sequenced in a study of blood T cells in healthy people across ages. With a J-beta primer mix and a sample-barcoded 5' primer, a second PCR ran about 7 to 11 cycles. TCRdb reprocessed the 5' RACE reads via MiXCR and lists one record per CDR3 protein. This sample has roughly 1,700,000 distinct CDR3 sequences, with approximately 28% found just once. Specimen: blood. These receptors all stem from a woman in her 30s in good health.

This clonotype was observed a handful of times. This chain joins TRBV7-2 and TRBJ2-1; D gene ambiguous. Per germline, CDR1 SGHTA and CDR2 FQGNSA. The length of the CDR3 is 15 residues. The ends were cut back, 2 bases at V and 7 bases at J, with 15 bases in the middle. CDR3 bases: TGTGCCAGCAGCTTACTAAGGGCCTCTGGGAATGAGCAGTTCTTC. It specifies CASSLLRASGNEQFF.

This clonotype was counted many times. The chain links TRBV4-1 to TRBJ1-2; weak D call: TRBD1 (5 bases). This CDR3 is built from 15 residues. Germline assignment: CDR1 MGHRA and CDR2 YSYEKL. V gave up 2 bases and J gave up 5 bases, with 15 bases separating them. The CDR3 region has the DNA TGCGCCAGCAGCCAAATGTTCGGGGGAACTTATGGCTACACCTTC. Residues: CASSQMFGGTYGYTF.

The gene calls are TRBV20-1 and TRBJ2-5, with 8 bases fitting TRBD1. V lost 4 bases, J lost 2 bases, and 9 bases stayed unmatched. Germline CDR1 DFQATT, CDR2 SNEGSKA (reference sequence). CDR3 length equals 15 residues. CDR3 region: CSATTGGLRQETQYF. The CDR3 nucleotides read TGCAGTGCTACCACAGGGGGATTAAGGCAAGAGACCCAGTACTTC.

CDR3 sequence (DNA): TGTGCCAGCAGCTTAGGGCGGGGGGCCAGTGGGCAGTTCTTC. It yields the protein CASSLGRGASGQFF. The chain joins TRBV11-3 to TRBJ2-1; TRBD2 matches 8 bases. The CDR3 loop spans 14 amino acids. Germline V CDR1 and CDR2: SGHNT, YENEEA. Unmatched junction bases numbered 8, after V lost 1 base and J lost 12 bases.

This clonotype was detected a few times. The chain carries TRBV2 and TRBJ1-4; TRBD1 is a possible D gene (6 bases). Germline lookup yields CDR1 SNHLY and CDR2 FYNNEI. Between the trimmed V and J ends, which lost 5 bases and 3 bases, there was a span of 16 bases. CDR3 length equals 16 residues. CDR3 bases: TGTGCCAGCAGTCAGAGGGGCAGGGGAGCTAATGAAAAACTGTTTTTT. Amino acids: CASSQRGRGANEKLFF.

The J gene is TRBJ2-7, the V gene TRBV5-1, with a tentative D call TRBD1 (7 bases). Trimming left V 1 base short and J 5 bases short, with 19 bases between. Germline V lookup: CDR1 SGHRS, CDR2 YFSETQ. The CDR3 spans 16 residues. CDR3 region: CASSLRSPGGIHEQYF. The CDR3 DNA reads TGCGCCAGCAGCTTGAGGAGCCCAGGGGGGATCCACGAGCAGTACTTC.

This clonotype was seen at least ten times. The CDR3 is CSASKSTDTQYF. Here the CDR3 DNA reads TGCAGTGCTAGTAAAAGCACAGATACGCAGTATTTT. The J gene is TRBJ2-3, the V gene TRBV20-1; D is unclear. CDR3 size: 12 residues. Per the germline V gene, CDR1 is DFQATT and CDR2 is SNEGSKA (reference sequence). V lost 3 bases, J lost 0 bases, and 4 bases lay in between.

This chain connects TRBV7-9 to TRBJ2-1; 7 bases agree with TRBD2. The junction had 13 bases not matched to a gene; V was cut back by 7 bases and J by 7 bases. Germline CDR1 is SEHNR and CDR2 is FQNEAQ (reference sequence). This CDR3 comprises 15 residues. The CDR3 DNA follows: TGTGCCAGCACTAATACTTCCGACGGGAGGAATGAGCAGTTCTTC. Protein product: CASTNTSDGRNEQFF.

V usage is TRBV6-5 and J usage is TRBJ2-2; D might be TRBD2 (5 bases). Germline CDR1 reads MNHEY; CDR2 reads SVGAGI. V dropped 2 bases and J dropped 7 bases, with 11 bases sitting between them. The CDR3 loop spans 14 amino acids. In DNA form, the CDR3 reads TGTGCCAGCAGTTACGGGAGCATCAACGGGGAGCTGTTTTTT. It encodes CASSYGSINGELFF.

The CDR3 nucleotides read TGCAGTGCTCCCCGGGCGGGAGAAGAGACCCAGTACTTC. Its protein product is CSAPRAGEETQYF. The genes are TRBV20-1 and TRBJ2-5; 7 bases fit TRBD2. Germline values: CDR1 DFQATT, CDR2 SNEGSKA (reference sequence). V trimming: 5 bases; J trimming: 3 bases; junction bases outside the gene matches: 6. The CDR3 is 13 amino acids.

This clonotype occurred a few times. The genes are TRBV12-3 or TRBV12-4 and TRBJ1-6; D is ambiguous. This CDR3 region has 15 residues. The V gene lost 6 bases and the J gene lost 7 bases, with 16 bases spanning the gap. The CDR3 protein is CASSLGHLQNSPLHF. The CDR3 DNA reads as TGTGCCAGCAGCCTGGGCCATCTCCAGAATTCACCCCTCCACTTT.

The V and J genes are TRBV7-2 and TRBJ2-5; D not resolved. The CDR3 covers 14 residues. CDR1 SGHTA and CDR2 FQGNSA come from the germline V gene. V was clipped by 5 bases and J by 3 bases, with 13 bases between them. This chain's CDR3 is CASSLQTVKETQYF. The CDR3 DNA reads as TGTGCCAGCAGCCTACAAACAGTAAAAGAGACCCAGTACTTC.

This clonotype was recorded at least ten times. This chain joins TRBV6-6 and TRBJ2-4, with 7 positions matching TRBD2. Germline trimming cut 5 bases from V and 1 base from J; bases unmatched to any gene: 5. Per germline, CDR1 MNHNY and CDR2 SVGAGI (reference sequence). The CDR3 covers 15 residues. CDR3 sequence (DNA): TGTGCCAGCAGTACCCGGGGGGAGGCCAAAAACATTCAGTACTTC. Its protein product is CASSTRGEAKNIQYF.

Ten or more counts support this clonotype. In nucleotides, the CDR3 is TGTGCCAGCAGCTTAGACGGACTAGCGGAACTCCCTTACAATGAGCAGTTCTTC. It specifies CASSLDGLAELPYNEQFF. This chain connects TRBV7-8 to TRBJ2-1; TRBD2 agrees at 10 bases. The ends lost 1 base at V and 4 bases at J; junction bases unmatched: 10. CDR1 and CDR2 (germline): SGHVS, FQNEAQ. The CDR3 is 18 residues long.

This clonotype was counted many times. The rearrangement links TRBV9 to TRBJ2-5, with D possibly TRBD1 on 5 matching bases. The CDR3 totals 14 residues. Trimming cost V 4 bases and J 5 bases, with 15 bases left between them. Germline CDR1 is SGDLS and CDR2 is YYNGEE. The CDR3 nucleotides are TGTGCCAGCAGCTACTCCCAGGGTTGGGAGACCCAGTACTTC. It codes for CASSYSQGWETQYF.

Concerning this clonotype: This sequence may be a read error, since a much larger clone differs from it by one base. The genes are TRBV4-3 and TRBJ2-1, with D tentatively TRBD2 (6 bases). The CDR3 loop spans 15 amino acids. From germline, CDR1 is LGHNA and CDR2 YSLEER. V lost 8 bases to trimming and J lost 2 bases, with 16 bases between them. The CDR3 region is CASAGARGAYNEQFF. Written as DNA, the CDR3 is TGCGCCAGCGCCGGTGCGCGCGGGGCCTACAATGAGCAGTTCTTC.

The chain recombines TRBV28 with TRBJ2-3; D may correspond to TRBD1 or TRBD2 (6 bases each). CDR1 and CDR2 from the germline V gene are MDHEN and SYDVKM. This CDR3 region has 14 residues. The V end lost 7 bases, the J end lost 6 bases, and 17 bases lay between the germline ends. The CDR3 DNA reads TGTGCCAGCACCGGGGGAGGAGGGGGGGATACGCAGTATTTT. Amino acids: CASTGGGGGDTQYF.

CDR3 DNA sequence: TGTGCTAGTGGTTTGGTACTGGACAGACACTCTGGAAACACCATATATTTT. It yields the protein CASGLVLDRHSGNTIYF. V usage is TRBV12-5 and J usage is TRBJ1-3; maybe TRBD1 (6 bases). Germline V gene lookup returns CDR1 LGHNT and CDR2 FRNRAP. The V end was cut by 0 bases, the J end by 0 bases, with 12 bases between. The CDR3 is 17 residues long.

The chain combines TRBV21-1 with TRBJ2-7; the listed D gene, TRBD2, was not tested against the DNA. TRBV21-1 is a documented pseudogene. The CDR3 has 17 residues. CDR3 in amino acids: CASSKVLNGTGPYEQYF. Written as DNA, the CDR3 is TGTGCCAGCAGCAAAGTCCTTAATGGGACTGGTCCCTACGAGCAGTACTTC.

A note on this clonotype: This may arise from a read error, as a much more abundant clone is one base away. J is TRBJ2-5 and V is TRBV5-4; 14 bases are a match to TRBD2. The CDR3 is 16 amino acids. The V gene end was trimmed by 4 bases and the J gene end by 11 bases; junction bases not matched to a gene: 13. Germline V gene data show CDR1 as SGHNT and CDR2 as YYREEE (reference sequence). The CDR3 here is CASSLTSGRALDEQYF. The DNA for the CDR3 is TGTGCCAGCAGCCTGACTAGCGGGAGGGCCCTCGATGAGCAGTACTTC. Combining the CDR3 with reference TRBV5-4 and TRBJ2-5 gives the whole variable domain ETGVTQSPTHLIKTRGQQVTLRCSSQSGHNTVSWYQQALGQGPQFIFQYYREEENGRGNFPPRFSGLQFPNYSSELNVNALELDDSALYLCASSLTSGRALDEQYFGPGTRLLVL.

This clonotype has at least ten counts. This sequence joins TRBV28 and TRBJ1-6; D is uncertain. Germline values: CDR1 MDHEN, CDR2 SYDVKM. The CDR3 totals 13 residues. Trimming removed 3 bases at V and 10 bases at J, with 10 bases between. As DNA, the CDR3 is TGTGCCAGCAGTTTGGATCAAATCTCACCCCTCCACTTT. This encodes CASSLDQISPLHF. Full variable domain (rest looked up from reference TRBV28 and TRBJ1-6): DVKVTQSSRYLVKRTGEKVFLECVQDMDHENMFWYRQDPGLGLRLIYFSYDVKMKEKGDIPEGYSVSREKKERFSLILESASTNQTSMYLCASSLDQISPLHFGNGTRLTVT.

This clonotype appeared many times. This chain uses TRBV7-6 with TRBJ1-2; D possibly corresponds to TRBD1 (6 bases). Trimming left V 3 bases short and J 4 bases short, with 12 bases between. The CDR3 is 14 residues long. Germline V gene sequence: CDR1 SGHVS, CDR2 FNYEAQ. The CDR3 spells CASSLDRAFYGYTF. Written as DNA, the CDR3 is TGTGCCAGCAGCTTGGACAGAGCTTTCTATGGCTACACCTTC.

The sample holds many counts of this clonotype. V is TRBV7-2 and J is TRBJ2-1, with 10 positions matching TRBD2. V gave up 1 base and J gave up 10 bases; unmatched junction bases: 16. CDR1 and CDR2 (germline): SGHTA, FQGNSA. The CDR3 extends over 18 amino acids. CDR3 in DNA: TGTGCCAGCAGCTTAGACGCTAGCGGGGGTACCTATGATAGGGAGCAGTTCTTC. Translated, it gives CASSLDASGGTYDREQFF.

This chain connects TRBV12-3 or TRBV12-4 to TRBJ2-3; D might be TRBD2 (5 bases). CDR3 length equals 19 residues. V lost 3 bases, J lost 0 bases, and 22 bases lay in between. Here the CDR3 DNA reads TGTGCCAGCAGTTTCCCCTCAACTGGGAGCTTAAGTAGCACAGATACGCAGTATTTT. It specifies CASSFPSTGSLSSTDTQYF.

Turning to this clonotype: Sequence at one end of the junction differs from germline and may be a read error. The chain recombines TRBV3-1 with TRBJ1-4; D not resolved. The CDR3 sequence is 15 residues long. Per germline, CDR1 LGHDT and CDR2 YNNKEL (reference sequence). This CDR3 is CASSPYYEDGEKLVF. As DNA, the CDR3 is TGTGCCAGCAGCCCCTACTACGAAGATGGGGAAAAACTGGTTTTT.

Here the CDR3 reads CSARARGYTEAFF. The CDR3 DNA is TGCAGTGCTCGAGCAAGAGGGTACACTGAAGCTTTCTTT. The rearrangement uses TRBV20-1 and TRBJ1-1; no firm D call. Per germline, CDR1 DFQATT and CDR2 SNEGSKA (reference sequence). The CDR3 is 13 amino acids. V was cut by 5 bases and J by 3 bases, with 13 bases left in between.

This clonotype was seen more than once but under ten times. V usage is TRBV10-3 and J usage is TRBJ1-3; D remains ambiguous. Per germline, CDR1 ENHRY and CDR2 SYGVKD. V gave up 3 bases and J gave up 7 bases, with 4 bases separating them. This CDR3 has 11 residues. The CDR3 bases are TGTGCCATCAGTGACACCAACACCATATATTTT. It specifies CAISDTNTIYF.

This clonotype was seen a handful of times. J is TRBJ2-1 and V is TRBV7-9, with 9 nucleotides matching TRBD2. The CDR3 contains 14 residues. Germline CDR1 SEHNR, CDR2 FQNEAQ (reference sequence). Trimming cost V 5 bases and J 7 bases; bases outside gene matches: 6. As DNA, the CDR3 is TGTGCCAGCAGCCGAATAGCGGGAGTTAATGAGCAGTTCTTC. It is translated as CASSRIAGVNEQFF.

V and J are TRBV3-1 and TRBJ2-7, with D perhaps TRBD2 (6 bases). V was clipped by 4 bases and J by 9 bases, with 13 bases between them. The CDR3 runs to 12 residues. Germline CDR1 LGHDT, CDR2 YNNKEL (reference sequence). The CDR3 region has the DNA TGTGCCAGCAGCCCGAGCGGGCTCGGGCAGTACTTC. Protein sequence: CASSPSGLGQYF.

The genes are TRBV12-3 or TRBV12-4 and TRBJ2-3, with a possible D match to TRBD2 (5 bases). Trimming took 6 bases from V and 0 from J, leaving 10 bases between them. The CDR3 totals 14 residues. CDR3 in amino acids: CASSSGMSTDTQYF. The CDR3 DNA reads TGTGCCAGCAGCTCCGGGATGAGCACAGATACGCAGTATTTT.